This T cell receptor (beta chain) was identified during a study of T-cell reconstitution after alpha-beta-depleted transplantation in children. Findings and limits, study-wide: Alpha-beta T cells present about two months after transplant were reported to originate from several hundred expanded graft clones. The main origin of T-cell counts and diversity one year after transplant was newly produced T cells. Surviving recipient T cells and thymic progenitors produced the high day-60 TCRbeta diversity seen in some patients.

This clonotype was picked up many times. Its antigen is currently unknown. CDR1 SGHRS and CDR2 YFSETQ come from the germline V gene. After removal of 4 bases from V and 2 bases from J, the junction contained 5 bases not matched to a gene. This CDR3 has 17 amino acids. Preparing the TCRbeta library involved the use of unique molecular identifiers. TCRdb reprocessed the PCR reads with MiXCR, giving one entry per CDR3 protein. The table includes about 510,000 distinct CDR3 sequences, about 10% detected once. The chain couples TRBV5-1 to TRBJ2-2, with 13 bases fitting TRBD2. Material: PBMCs, mostly from graft donor cells, obtained 180 days after TCRalphabeta/CD19-depleted stem cell transplant. The origin of this receptor is a female patient aged 2-9 years who had a stem cell transplant for aplastic anemia, so the T cells may come from the graft donor. The chain's CDR3 is CASSPGLAGINTGELFF. The CDR3 DNA sequence: TGCGCCAGCAGCCCGGGACTAGCGGGGATAAACACCGGGGAGCTGTTTTTT.